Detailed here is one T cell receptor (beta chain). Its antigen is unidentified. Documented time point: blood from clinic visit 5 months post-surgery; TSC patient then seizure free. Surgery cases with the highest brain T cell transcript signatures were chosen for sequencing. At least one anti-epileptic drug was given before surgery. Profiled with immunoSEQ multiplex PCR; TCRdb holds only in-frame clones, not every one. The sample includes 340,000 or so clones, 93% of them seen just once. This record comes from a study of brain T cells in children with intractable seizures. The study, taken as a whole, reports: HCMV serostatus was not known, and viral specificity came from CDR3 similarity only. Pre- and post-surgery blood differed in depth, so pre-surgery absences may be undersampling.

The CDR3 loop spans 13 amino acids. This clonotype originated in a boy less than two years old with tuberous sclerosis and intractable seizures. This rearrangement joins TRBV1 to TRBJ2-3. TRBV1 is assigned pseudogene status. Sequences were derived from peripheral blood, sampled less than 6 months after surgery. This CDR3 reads CTSSQDSTDTQYF. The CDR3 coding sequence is TGCACCAGCAGCCAAGATAGCACAGATACGCAGTATTTT.